This TCR beta chain was documented in a study of T cell clonotyping in hematopoietic cell transplantation. Study results and caveats: Pathologically expanded recipient clonotypes increased progressively from day 30 to day 180 as diversity fell. Without cell sorting, CD4 versus CD8 contributions remain unresolved.

Remarks on this clone: Its antigen is unknown.

The CDR3 runs to 14 residues. The ends were cut back, 5 bases at V and 5 bases at J, with 16 bases in the middle. Per germline, CDR1 MDHEN and CDR2 SYDVKM. Some clones are missing from TCRdb's copy, which holds only in-frame ones; the method was immunoSEQ multiplex PCR. The sample holds several thousand clones; approximately 94% are singletons and the top ten take around 1.2%. The specimen comprised peripheral blood mononuclear cells, sampled 30 days after allogeneic stem cell transplant. The chain combines TRBV28 with TRBJ2-7; maybe TRBD1 (6 bases). The receptor was derived from a male patient aged 60-70 years who had an allogeneic stem cell transplant from an unrelated donor, so T cells may come from the graft donor. Some clones in this sample may be carry-over from other donors' samples. Written as DNA, the CDR3 is TGTGCCAGCAGTCTCCTAACAGGGTGGCACGAGCAGTACTTC. Translated, it gives CASSLLTGWHEQYF.